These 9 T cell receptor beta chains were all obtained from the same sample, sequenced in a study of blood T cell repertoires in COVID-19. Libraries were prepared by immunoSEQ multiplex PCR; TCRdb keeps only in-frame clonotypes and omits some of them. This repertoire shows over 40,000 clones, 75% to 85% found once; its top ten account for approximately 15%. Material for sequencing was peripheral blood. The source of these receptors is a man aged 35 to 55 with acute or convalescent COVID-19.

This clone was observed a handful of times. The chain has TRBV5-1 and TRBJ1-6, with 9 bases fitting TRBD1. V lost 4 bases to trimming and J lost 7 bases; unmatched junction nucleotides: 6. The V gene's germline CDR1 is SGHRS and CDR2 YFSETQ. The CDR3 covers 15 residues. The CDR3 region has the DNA TGCGCCAGCAGCCGGGACAGGGCAAAGAATTCACCCCTCCACTTT. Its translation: CASSRDRAKNSPLHF.

The CDR3 is CASRGAAYNEQFF. The CDR3 bases are TGCGCCAGCAGGGGGGCGGCCTACAATGAGCAGTTCTTC. The rearrangement uses TRBV5-1 and TRBJ2-1; weak D call: TRBD1 (6 bases). The CDR3 runs to 13 residues. The germline V gene encodes CDR1 SGHRS and CDR2 YFSETQ. V was cut by 5 bases and J by 2 bases, with 8 bases left in between.

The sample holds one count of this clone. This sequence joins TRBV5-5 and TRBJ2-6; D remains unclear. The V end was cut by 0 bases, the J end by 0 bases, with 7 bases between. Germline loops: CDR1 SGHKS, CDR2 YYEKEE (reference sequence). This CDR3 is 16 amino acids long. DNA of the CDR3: TGTGCCAGCAGCTTGGCGCCGGGCTCTGGGGCCAACGTCCTGACTTTC. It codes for CASSLAPGSGANVLTF.

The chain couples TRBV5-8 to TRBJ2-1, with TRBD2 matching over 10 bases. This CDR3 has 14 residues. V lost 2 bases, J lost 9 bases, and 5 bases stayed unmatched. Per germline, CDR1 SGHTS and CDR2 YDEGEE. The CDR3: CASSFSGGAGEQFF. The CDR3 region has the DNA TGTGCCAGCAGCTTCAGCGGGGGGGCCGGTGAGCAGTTCTTC.

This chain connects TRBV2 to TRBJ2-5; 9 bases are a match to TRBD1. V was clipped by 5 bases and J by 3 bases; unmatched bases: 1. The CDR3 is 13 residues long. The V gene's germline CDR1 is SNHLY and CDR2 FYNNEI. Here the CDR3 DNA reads TGTGCCAGCAGTCGGACAGGGGAAGAGACCCAGTACTTC. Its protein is CASSRTGEETQYF.

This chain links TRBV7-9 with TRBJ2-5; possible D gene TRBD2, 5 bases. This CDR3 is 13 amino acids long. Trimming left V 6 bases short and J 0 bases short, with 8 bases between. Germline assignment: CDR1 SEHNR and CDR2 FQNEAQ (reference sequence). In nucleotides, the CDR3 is TGTGCCAGCAGTCCGGGGTACCAAGAGACCCAGTACTTC. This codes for CASSPGYQETQYF.

The CDR3 region has the DNA TGTGCCAGCAGCTTAGAGCGGCAAGAGACCCAGTACTTC. Its translation is CASSLERQETQYF. The chain employs TRBV7-2 and TRBJ2-5; possibly TRBD2 for D (5 bases). V was cut by 1 base and J by 2 bases, with 5 bases left in between. The CDR3 contains 13 residues. Germline values: CDR1 SGHTA, CDR2 FQGNSA.

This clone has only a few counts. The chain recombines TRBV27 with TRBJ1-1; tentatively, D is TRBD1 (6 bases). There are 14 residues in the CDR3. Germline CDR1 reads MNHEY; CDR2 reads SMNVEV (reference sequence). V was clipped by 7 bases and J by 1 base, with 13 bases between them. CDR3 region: CASNIQGQNTEAFF. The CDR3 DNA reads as TGTGCCAGCAATATACAGGGACAGAACACTGAAGCTTTCTTT.

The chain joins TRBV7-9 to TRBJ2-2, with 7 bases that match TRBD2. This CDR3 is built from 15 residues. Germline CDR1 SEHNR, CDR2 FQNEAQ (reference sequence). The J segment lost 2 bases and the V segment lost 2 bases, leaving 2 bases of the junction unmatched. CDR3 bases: TGTGCCAGCAGCTTATCGGGGGGAAACACCGGGGAGCTGTTTTTT. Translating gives CASSLSGGNTGELFF.